Here is one T cell receptor beta chain with its context. This specimen comes from a study of T-cell reconstitution after alpha-beta-depleted transplantation in children. TCRbeta library construction was performed incorporating unique molecular identifiers. TCRdb re-called the PCR reads with MiXCR, one entry per CDR3 protein. The sample records about a million distinct CDR3 sequences, about 26% being singletons. This specimen was PBMCs, mostly from graft donor cells, taken 360 days after TCRalphabeta/CD19-depleted stem cell transplant. This sequence was found in a boy younger than two who had a stem cell transplant for SCID, so the T cells may come from the graft donor.

CDR3 in amino acids: CASSQGQVGGEQYF. The CDR3 DNA follows: TGCGCCAGCAGCCAGGGACAGGTTGGTGGCGAGCAGTACTTC. The chain uses TRBV5-1 and TRBJ2-7, with 8 bases fitting TRBD1. This CDR3 region has 14 residues. In germline, CDR1 is SGHRS, CDR2 YFSETQ. Trimming took 4 bases from V and 6 from J; bases not matched to a gene: 9.